The rows below give T cell receptor beta chains drawn from one sample of a study of blood T cell repertoires in COVID-19. Libraries were prepared by immunoSEQ multiplex PCR; TCRdb keeps only in-frame clonotypes and omits some of them. The sample holds some 130,000 clones; approximately 84% are singletons and the top ten take roughly an eighth. Sequencing was performed on peripheral blood. All receptors come from a woman younger than 45 who had recovered from COVID-19. Each CDR3 is given with its conserved first and last residue. A D gene is named only where the DNA matches it firmly. A clone size is listed for some rows: how often the clone was seen (once, few, many), or a class if it is expanded.

TRBJ2-4 TRBD2 NA TRBV29-1 CSVRLAGGPSAIQYF TGCAGCGTTCGGCTAGCGGGAGGGCCCTCCGCCATTCAGTACTTC
TRBJ1-5 TRBD1 NA TRBV19 CASSLRGQDSQPQHF TGTGCCAGTAGTCTGCGGGGACAGGATAGTCAGCCCCAGCATTTT
TRBJ1-6 TRBD1 NA TRBV5-6 CASSWGTGHNNSPLHF TGTGCCAGCAGCTGGGGGACAGGGCATAATAATTCACCCCTCCACTTT
TRBJ1-1 TRBD1 NA TRBV5-6 CASSPGGSTEAFF TGTGCCAGCAGCCCAGGGGGCTCGACTGAAGCTTTCTTT
TRBJ2-7 TRBD1 NA TRBV24-1 CATSDRAGEQYF TGTGCCACCAGCGACAGGGCCGGAGAGCAGTACTTC
TRBJ2-6 TRBD1 NA TRBV2 CARRDRVLKSGANVLTF TGTGCCAGGAGGGACAGGGTGTTAAAGTCTGGGGCCAACGTCCTGACTTTC
TRBJ2-5 TRBD2 NA TRBV7-2 CASSLWIAGGQETQYF TGTGCCAGCAGCTTATGGATAGCGGGGGGGCAAGAGACCCAGTACTTC
TRBJ2-7 TRBD1 once TRBV7-9 CASSLPGTVQEQYF TGTGCCAGCAGCTTGCCCGGGACAGTGCAAGAGCAGTACTTC
TRBJ2-5 TRBD2 NA TRBV10-3 CAISESSGRETQYF TGTGCCATCAGTGAGTCTAGCGGGCGAGAGACCCAGTACTTC
TRBJ1-6 TRBD1 NA TRBV5-1 CASSSTGTGDSPLHF TGCGCCAGCAGTTCAACCGGGACAGGGGATTCACCCCTCCACTTT
TRBJ2-1 TRBD2 NA TRBV15 CATSSVSLAGGGQFF TGTGCCACCAGCAGTGTCTCACTAGCGGGAGGGGGGCAGTTCTTC
TRBJ2-7 TRBD1 NA TRBV5-4 CASSLAGQGNYEQYF TGTGCCAGCAGCTTGGCAGGACAGGGGAACTACGAGCAGTACTTC
TRBJ1-1 TRBD1 NA TRBV6-5 CASSYSSTGSTEAFF TGTGCCAGCAGTTACTCGTCGACAGGGAGTACTGAAGCTTTCTTT
TRBJ2-1 NA NA TRBV4-2 CASSQGAGAGGHEQFF TGTGCCAGCAGCCAAGGAGCCGGTGCCGGGGGGCATGAGCAGTTCTTC
TRBJ2-3 TRBD2 NA TRBV12-5 CASGLPGGGGTDTQYF TGTGCTAGTGGCCTCCCCGGCGGGGGGGGCACAGATACGCAGTATTTT
TRBJ2-7 NA NA TRBV5-4 CASSLDNRGGYEQYF TGTGCCAGCAGCTTGGACAACAGGGGAGGATACGAGCAGTACTTC
TRBJ2-1 NA NA TRBV3-1/TRBV3-2 CASSHQTGPALEQFF TGTGCCAGCAGCCACCAGACGGGTCCGGCGCTTGAGCAGTTCTTC
TRBJ2-7 TRBD1 once TRBV14 CASSQSGTGGPRAYEQYF TGTGCCAGCAGCCAGTCCGGGACAGGGGGCCCTAGGGCCTACGAGCAGTACTTC
TRBJ2-7 NA NA TRBV2 CASSESGDQYF TGTGCCAGCAGTGAGTCGGGGGACCAGTACTTC
TRBJ2-3 TRBD1 few TRBV5-1 CASSSGQGFGAQYF TGCGCCAGCAGCTCGGGACAGGGTTTCGGGGCGCAGTATTTT
TRBJ2-7 TRBD1 few TRBV4-1 CASSQEGTGGGKQYF TGCGCCAGCAGCCAAGAGGGGACAGGGGGTGGCAAGCAGTACTTC
TRBJ2-1 TRBD2 once TRBV4-2 CASSHYPSGSYNEQFF TGTGCCAGCAGCCACTACCCTAGCGGGAGTTACAATGAGCAGTTCTTC
TRBJ1-1 NA NA TRBV7-2 CASSLGAQMNTEAFF TGTGCCAGCAGCCTGGGAGCTCAAATGAACACTGAAGCTTTCTTT
TRBJ2-5 NA NA TRBV5-6 CASSLFEVETQYF TGTGCCAGCAGCTTGTTTGAGGTGGAGACCCAGTACTTC
TRBJ1-1 NA NA TRBV19 CASTTGMGTEAFF TGTGCCAGTACCACAGGGATGGGCACTGAAGCTTTCTTT
TRBJ1-5 NA NA TRBV7-9 CASSLGVKQPQHF TGTGCCAGCAGCTTAGGAGTAAAGCAGCCCCAGCATTTT
TRBJ2-7 TRBD1 NA TRBV5-1 CASSSADRFSYEQYF TGCGCCAGCAGTTCCGCGGACAGGTTCTCCTACGAGCAGTACTTC
TRBJ1-3 NA NA TRBV24-1 CATSDCPLTQGPANTIYF TGTGCCACCAGTGATTGTCCCCTGACTCAGGGTCCCGCGAACACCATATATTTT
TRBJ2-7 NA NA TRBV7-2 CASSTRPGRDAYEQYF TGTGCCAGCAGCACCCGCCCGGGGCGGGACGCCTACGAGCAGTACTTC
TRBJ1-1 NA NA TRBV10-2 CASSEGFVGGRIPHPEAFF TGCGCCAGCAGTGAGGGGTTTGTGGGGGGGCGCATACCTCATCCTGAAGCTTTCTTT
TRBJ2-1 NA NA TRBV10-1 CASQRQANNEQFF TGCGCCAGCCAAAGACAGGCTAACAATGAGCAGTTCTTC
TRBJ1-2 TRBD1 once TRBV5-1 CASSSGQKSAGGSYTF TGCGCCAGCAGCTCGGGACAGAAAAGCGCGGGAGGAAGCTACACCTTC
TRBJ1-5 NA few TRBV11-2 CASSLADSNQPQHF TGTGCCAGCAGCTTGGCAGATAGCAATCAGCCCCAGCATTTT
TRBJ2-7 NA NA TRBV7-6 CASSLGGGGAGEQYF TGTGCCAGCAGCTTAGGAGGTGGGGGCGCGGGCGAGCAGTACTTC
TRBJ1-5 TRBD1 NA TRBV27 CASREDRASNQPQHF TGTGCCAGCAGAGAGGACAGGGCTAGCAATCAGCCCCAGCATTTT
TRBJ2-6 NA NA TRBV19 CASFSVSGANVLTF TGTGCCAGTTTTAGCGTCTCTGGGGCCAACGTCCTGACTTTC
TRBJ1-1 NA NA TRBV6-5 CASSYEGGGTEAFF TGTGCCAGCAGTTACGAAGGGGGTGGCACTGAAGCTTTCTTT
TRBJ1-4 NA NA TRBV27 CASSPREAGEKLFF TGTGCCAGCAGTCCACGCGAAGCCGGTGAAAAACTGTTTTTT
TRBJ1-2 NA NA TRBV19 CASNRVQSYGYTF TGTGCCAGTAATCGGGTCCAGTCCTATGGCTACACCTTC
TRBJ2-1 TRBD2 NA TRBV7-3 CASSLTSIKASGGSSYNEQFF TGTGCCAGCAGCTTAACGTCTATAAAGGCTAGCGGGGGAAGCTCCTACAATGAGCAGTTCTTC
TRBJ2-1 NA NA TRBV7-9 CASSLGQNEQFF TGTGCCAGCAGTCTAGGACAGAATGAGCAGTTCTTC
TRBJ1-6 NA NA TRBV9 CASSERGGSSYNSPLHF TGTGCCAGCAGCGAAAGGGGCGGCAGCTCCTATAATTCACCCCTCCACTTT
TRBJ2-1 NA NA TRBV27 CASRQSQGDNEQFF TGTGCCAGCAGGCAATCACAAGGAGACAATGAGCAGTTCTTC
TRBJ1-1 NA NA TRBV5-4 CASSLIQQNTEAFF TGTGCCAGCAGCTTGATACAGCAGAACACTGAAGCTTTCTTT
TRBJ1-1 TRBD1 once TRBV27 CASSSGGTEAFF TGTGCCAGCAGTTCAGGGGGCACTGAAGCTTTCTTT
TRBJ1-1 NA NA TRBV6-5 CASKLTGNTEAFF TGTGCCAGCAAGCTAACGGGGAACACTGAAGCTTTCTTT
TRBJ2-3 NA NA TRBV19 CASSVTVGTDTQYF TGTGCCAGTAGTGTGACAGTGGGCACAGATACGCAGTATTTT
TRBJ2-1 NA NA TRBV10-1 CASSELRTNEQFF TGCGCCAGCAGTGAGCTAAGAACCAATGAGCAGTTCTTC
TRBJ1-3 NA NA TRBV27 CASTPSGGDTIYF TGTGCCAGCACCCCCAGCGGGGGAGACACCATATATTTT
TRBJ2-1 TRBD1 NA TRBV19 CASIPRRGAGGENEQFF TGTGCCAGTATTCCCCGGCGTGGGGCAGGGGGCGAGAATGAGCAGTTCTTC
TRBJ2-1 NA NA TRBV2 CASSEQVSSYNEQFF TGTGCCAGCAGTGAACAGGTTAGCTCCTACAATGAGCAGTTCTTC
TRBJ2-7 TRBD1 NA TRBV18 CASSSTGDTYWEQYF TGTGCCAGCTCTTCCACAGGGGACACCTACTGGGAGCAGTACTTC
TRBJ2-1 NA NA TRBV27 CASSQGAFAYNEQFF TGTGCCAGCAGTCAAGGGGCGTTCGCCTACAATGAGCAGTTCTTC